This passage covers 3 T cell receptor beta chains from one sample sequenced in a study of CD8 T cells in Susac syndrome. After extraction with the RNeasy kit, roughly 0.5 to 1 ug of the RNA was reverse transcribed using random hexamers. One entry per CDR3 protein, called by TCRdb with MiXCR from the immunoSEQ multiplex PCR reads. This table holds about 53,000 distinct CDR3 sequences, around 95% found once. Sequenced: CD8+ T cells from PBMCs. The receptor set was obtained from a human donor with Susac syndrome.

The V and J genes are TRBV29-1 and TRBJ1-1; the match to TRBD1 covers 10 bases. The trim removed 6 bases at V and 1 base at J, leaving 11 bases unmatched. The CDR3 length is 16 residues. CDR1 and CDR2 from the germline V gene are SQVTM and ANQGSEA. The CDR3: CSVNSRRQGANTEAFF. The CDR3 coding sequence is TGCAGCGTCAACTCTCGTCGACAGGGGGCGAACACTGAAGCTTTCTTT. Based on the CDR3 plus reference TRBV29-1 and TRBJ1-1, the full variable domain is SAVISQKPSRDICQRGTSLTIQCQVDSQVTMMFWYRQQPGQSLTLIATANQGSEATYESGFVIDKFPISRPNLTFSTLTVSNMSPEDSSIYLCSVNSRRQGANTEAFFGQGTRLTVV.

The CDR3 sequence is CSVDGGAAFTGELFF. CDR3 nucleotides: TGCAGCGTTGATGGTGGGGCCGCTTTTACCGGGGAGCTGTTTTTT. The rearrangement links TRBV29-1 to TRBJ2-2; a possible D gene is TRBD1 (5 bases). Germline V lookup: CDR1 SQVTM, CDR2 ANQGSEA. V shed 3 bases and J shed 5 bases, with 16 bases lying between them. The CDR3 consists of 15 residues.

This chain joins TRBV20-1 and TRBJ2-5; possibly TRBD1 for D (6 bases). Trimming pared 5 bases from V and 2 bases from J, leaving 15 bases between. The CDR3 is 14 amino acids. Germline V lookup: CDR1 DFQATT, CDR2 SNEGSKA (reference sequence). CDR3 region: CSAHLGTLQETQYF. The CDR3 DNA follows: TGCAGTGCTCATCTGGGGACACTACAAGAGACCCAGTACTTC.